Presented here are 25 T cell receptor beta chains from one specimen sequenced in a study of graft-versus-host responses after intestinal transplantation. Which antigens these TCRs recognize remains unknown. Assay used: immunoSEQ multiplex PCR; TCRdb lists only in-frame clones, some missing. Of roughly 80,000 clones in the sample, around 87% were seen once. Sequenced material: unstimulated CD8+ T cells sorted from spleen or lymph node cells, taken before transplant. The origin of the receptors is a human donor who was the organ donor for an intestinal transplant.

The chain joins TRBV5-6 to TRBJ2-7; the D is unclear. Germline lookup yields CDR1 SGHDT and CDR2 YYEEEE. The CDR3 is made up of 13 amino acids. V lost 0 bases and J lost 5, with 9 bases in between. The CDR3 bases are TGTGCCAGCAGCTTGGAAGTGGGTAACGAGCAGTACTTC. Its translation: CASSLEVGNEQYF.

The CDR3: CAWSVYPYGYTF. The CDR3 nucleotides read TGTGCCTGGAGTGTATACCCCTATGGCTACACCTTC. The genes are TRBV30 and TRBJ1-2; D is unclear. The germline gives CDR1 GTSNPN, CDR2 SVGIG (reference sequence). This CDR3 spans 12 amino acids. Trimming pared 0 bases from V and 4 bases from J, leaving 6 bases between.

The chain is built from TRBV4-1 and TRBJ2-7; no clear D gene. Trimming pared 1 base from V and 6 bases from J, leaving 7 bases between. The CDR3 has 12 residues. CDR1 and CDR2 from the germline V gene are MGHRA and YSYEKL. The CDR3 here is CASSQVTSEQYF. Written as DNA, the CDR3 is TGCGCCAGCAGCCAAGTCACCTCCGAGCAGTACTTC.

This clone was seen just once. V gene TRBV5-6 combines with J gene TRBJ2-2; unclear D gene. V lost 2 bases and J 4 bases, leaving 9 bases between the germline ends. Germline loops: CDR1 SGHDT, CDR2 YYEEEE. The CDR3 has 14 residues. The CDR3 bases are TGTGCCAGCAGCTTTACAGAGAGCACCGGGGAGCTGTTTTTT. This translates into CASSFTESTGELFF.

This clone was counted only a few times. The V and J genes are TRBV5-6 and TRBJ1-3; a possible D gene is TRBD1 (6 bases). V dropped 6 bases and J dropped 4 bases, with 14 bases sitting between them. Germline V gene lookup returns CDR1 SGHDT and CDR2 YYEEEE. This CDR3 comprises 14 residues. The chain's CDR3 is CASNPQGAGNTIYF. CDR3 in DNA: TGTGCCAGCAACCCACAGGGAGCGGGAAACACCATATATTTT.

This chain connects TRBV7-6 to TRBJ1-1; weak D call: TRBD1 (5 bases). Germline V gene data show CDR1 as SGHVS and CDR2 as FNYEAQ. The CDR3 has 15 amino acids. V lost 1 base to trimming and J lost 3 bases, with 12 bases between them. The DNA for the CDR3 is TGTGCCAGCAGCTTAGTGGGGGGACCTTACACTGAAGCTTTCTTT. This encodes CASSLVGGPYTEAFF.

In this sample, this clone turned up once. The chain recombines TRBV21-1 with TRBJ2-7; TRBD1, as called in the table, went unchecked against the DNA. TRBV21-1 is reported as a pseudogene. The CDR3 is made up of 18 amino acids. CDR3 loop: CASSKESLRDRGSYEQYF. In nucleotides, the CDR3 is TGTGCCAGCAGCAAAGAGTCGCTTCGGGACAGGGGGTCCTACGAGCAGTACTTC.

The gene calls are TRBV7-3 and TRBJ2-1; D is tentatively TRBD1 or TRBD2 (5 bases each). The V end lost 4 bases, the J end lost 3 bases, and 16 bases lay between the germline ends. Germline V lookup: CDR1 SGHTA, CDR2 FQGTGA. This CDR3 is 16 amino acids long. The DNA of the CDR3 is TGTGCCAGCAGCTCCCGGGGCACCCTCCTCTACAATGAGCAGTTCTTC. It is translated as CASSSRGTLLYNEQFF.

Note on this clone: A much larger clone sits a single nucleotide away, making a read error possible. The chain carries TRBV6-1 and TRBJ2-5, with 7 bases aligning to TRBD1. This CDR3 has 14 amino acids. Germline CDR1 MNHNS, CDR2 SASEGT. Trimming cost V 6 bases and J 0 bases; bases outside gene matches: 4. The CDR3 is CASSPGTDQETQYF. CDR3 bases: TGTGCCAGCAGCCCCGGGACAGACCAAGAGACCCAGTACTTC.

V usage is TRBV9 and J usage is TRBJ1-1, with a possible D match to TRBD1 (6 bases). Germline CDR1 SGDLS, CDR2 YYNGEE. Trimming shortened V by 3 bases and J by 5 bases, and 20 bases separated the two germline ends. The CDR3 is 16 residues long. The CDR3 nucleotides read TGTGCCAGCAGCGCCATAACGGGGGGGGCTCGGACTGAAGCTTTCTTT. This sequence encodes CASSAITGGARTEAFF.

The rearrangement uses TRBV5-4 and TRBJ2-7; TRBD2 might be the D (5 bases). V gave up 1 base and J gave up 2 bases, with 13 bases separating them. CDR1 is SGHNT, CDR2 YYREEE, per germline (reference sequence). The CDR3 runs to 15 residues. The CDR3: CASSLFGELPYEQYF. The CDR3 DNA sequence: TGTGCCAGCAGCTTGTTCGGGGAGCTCCCCTACGAGCAGTACTTC.

The genes are TRBV10-3 and TRBJ1-1; D is possibly TRBD1 (5 bases). CDR1 is ENHRY and CDR2 is SYGVKD in the germline V gene. The CDR3 runs to 15 residues. V was trimmed by 2 bases and J by 4 bases, leaving 14 bases between them. The CDR3 DNA follows: TGTGCCATCAGTGAGATGGGCCAAGGGGTCACTGAAGCTTTCTTT. Translation gives CAISEMGQGVTEAFF.

The chain recombines TRBV27 with TRBJ2-7; no firm D call. With 6 bases removed from V and 0 bases from J, the gap between germline ends came to 6 bases. The germline V gene encodes CDR1 MNHEY and CDR2 SMNVEV (reference sequence). The CDR3 runs to 12 residues. CDR3 region: CASSDSSYEQYF. The CDR3 region has the DNA TGTGCCAGCAGCGATTCCTCCTACGAGCAGTACTTC.

This clone has a handful of counts. This chain joins TRBV29-1 and TRBJ1-1; a possible D gene is TRBD1 (6 bases). Germline V CDR1 and CDR2: SQVTM, ANQGSEA. The CDR3 sequence is 12 residues long. Trimming shortened V by 5 bases and J by 5 bases, and 12 bases separated the two germline ends. CDR3 DNA sequence: TGCAGCGTTTTTACAGGGAGGACTGAAGCTTTCTTT. It encodes CSVFTGRTEAFF.

A few counts support this clone. The V gene is TRBV10-3, the J gene TRBJ1-4, with D possibly TRBD1 on 5 matching bases. V dropped 4 bases and J dropped 6 bases, with 15 bases sitting between them. CDR1 is ENHRY, CDR2 SYGVKD, per germline. The CDR3 contains 15 residues. In DNA form, the CDR3 reads TGTGCCATCAGTGCTTGGGACCGGGAAGATGAAAAACTGTTTTTT. It yields the protein CAISAWDREDEKLFF.

J is TRBJ1-2 and V is TRBV10-2, with a tentative D call TRBD1 (6 bases). This CDR3 region has 13 residues. Germline V gene sequence: CDR1 WSHSY, CDR2 SAAADI. Trimming cost V 5 bases and J 4 bases, with 11 bases left between them. The CDR3 bases are TGCGCCAGCAGTTATCAGGACAGCTATGGCTACACCTTC. Protein: CASSYQDSYGYTF.

This rearrangement joins TRBV7-8 to TRBJ2-2; 8 bases are shared with TRBD1. V was pared by 2 bases and J by 6 bases, with 8 bases of the junction left unmatched. Germline V gene data show CDR1 as SGHVS and CDR2 as FQNEAQ. The CDR3 is made up of 16 amino acids. The CDR3 protein is CASSLYLQGVAGELFF. In nucleotides, the CDR3 is TGTGCCAGCAGCTTATACTTACAGGGGGTGGCCGGGGAGCTGTTTTTT. The whole variable domain, remainder taken from reference TRBV7-8 and TRBJ2-2, is GAGVSQSPRYKVAKRGQDVALRCDPISGHVSLFWYQQALGQGPEFLTYFQNEAQLDKSGLPSDRFFAERPEGSVSTLKIQRTQQEDSAVYLCASSLYLQGVAGELFFGEGSRLTVL.

The table lists this clone with a few counts. This chain links TRBV4-1 with TRBJ1-4, with D tentatively TRBD1 (6 bases). CDR1 and CDR2 (germline): MGHRA, YSYEKL. V dropped 4 bases and J dropped 7 bases, with 19 bases sitting between them. This CDR3 region has 16 residues. This chain's CDR3 is CASSLIPGVEGEKLFF. CDR3 in DNA: TGCGCCAGCAGCCTGATCCCAGGGGTGGAAGGTGAAAAACTGTTTTTT.

The rearrangement joins TRBV6-4 to TRBJ2-1; D not resolved. Trimming shortened V by 3 bases and J by 8 bases, and 11 bases separated the two germline ends. Per germline, CDR1 MRHNA and CDR2 SNTAGT. The CDR3 contains 13 residues. CDR3 sequence reads: CASSEAAWDEQFF. CDR3 nucleotide sequence: TGTGCCAGCAGTGAGGCCGCGTGGGATGAGCAGTTCTTC.

The V call is TRBV18, the J call TRBJ2-5, with a possible D match to TRBD1 (5 bases). Trimming pared 4 bases from V and 10 bases from J, leaving 19 bases between. The CDR3 totals 14 residues. Germline V lookup: CDR1 KGHSH, CDR2 LQKENI. CDR3 in amino acids: CASSLNPGLRDQYF. The DNA for the CDR3 is TGTGCCAGCTCACTAAACCCGGGTCTCAGGGACCAGTACTTC. Full variable domain (remainder filled in from reference TRBV18 and TRBJ2-5): NAGVMQNPRHLVRRRGQEARLRCSPMKGHSHVYWYRQLPEEGLKFMVYLQKENIIDESGMPKERFSAEFPKEGPSILRIQQVVRGDSAAYFCASSLNPGLRDQYFGPGTRLLVL.

This clone was detected once. This chain joins TRBV27 and TRBJ2-7; tentative D call: TRBD1 (5 bases). Germline CDR1 is MNHEY and CDR2 is SMNVEV (reference sequence). V was cut by 3 bases and J by 2 bases, with 11 bases left in between. CDR3 length equals 14 residues. The CDR3 DNA reads as TGTGCCAGCAGTTTTGGACATAGAACCTACGAGCAGTACTTC. It encodes CASSFGHRTYEQYF.

The chain carries TRBV13 and TRBJ1-4; no clear D. Germline CDR1 reads PRHDT; CDR2 reads FYEKMQ (reference sequence). The length of the CDR3 is 14 residues. Trimming pared 6 bases from V and 5 bases from J, leaving 13 bases between. This CDR3 reads CASSPDTQNEKLFF. The CDR3 region has the DNA TGTGCCAGCAGTCCCGACACCCAGAATGAAAAACTGTTTTTT.

This clone came up once. The CDR3 spells CASSLVGLETQYF. Here the CDR3 DNA reads TGTGCCAGCAGCTTAGTGGGGTTGGAGACCCAGTACTTC. This rearrangement joins TRBV7-9 to TRBJ2-5, with D hard to call. This CDR3 region has 13 residues. CDR1 and CDR2 (germline): SEHNR, FQNEAQ (reference sequence). V lost 1 base, J lost 5 bases, and 8 bases lay in between.

The gene calls are TRBV2 and TRBJ1-1, with D possibly being TRBD1 (6 bases). Germline CDR1 is SNHLY and CDR2 is FYNNEI. Deletions cut 6 bases from V and 8 bases from J, with 13 bases between. The CDR3 extends over 12 amino acids. The CDR3 protein is CASRSADREAFF. The CDR3 DNA reads as TGTGCCAGCAGGAGCGCCGACAGGGAAGCTTTCTTT.

The CDR3 loop is CASSQKIFGTGTSDTQYF. The CDR3 region has the DNA TGCGCCAGCAGCCAAAAAATATTCGGGACAGGAACCTCAGATACGCAGTATTTT. The chain combines TRBV4-1 with TRBJ2-3, with 8 bases fitting TRBD1. The CDR3 runs 18 residues. J lost 4 bases, V lost 2 bases, and 14 bases had no gene match. Germline values: CDR1 MGHRA, CDR2 YSYEKL.